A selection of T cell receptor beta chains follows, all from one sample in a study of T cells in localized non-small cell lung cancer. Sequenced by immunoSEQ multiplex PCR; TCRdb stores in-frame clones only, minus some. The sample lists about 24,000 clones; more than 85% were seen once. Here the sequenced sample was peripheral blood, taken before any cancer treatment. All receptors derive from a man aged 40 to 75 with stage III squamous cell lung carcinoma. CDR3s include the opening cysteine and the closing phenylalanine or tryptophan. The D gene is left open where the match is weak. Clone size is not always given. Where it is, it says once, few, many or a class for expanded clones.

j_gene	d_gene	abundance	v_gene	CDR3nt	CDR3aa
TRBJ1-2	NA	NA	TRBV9	TGTGCCAGCAGCGTAAGCCACATAAACTATGGCTACACCTTC	CASSVSHINYGYTF
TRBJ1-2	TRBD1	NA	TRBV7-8	TGTGCCAGCAGCTATGGACAGGGGGCGGCGGGCTATGGCTACACCTTC	CASSYGQGAAGYGYTF
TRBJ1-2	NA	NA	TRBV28	TGTGCCAGCAGTTCGATGCATGGCAGGCGCTACACCTTC	CASSSMHGRRYTF
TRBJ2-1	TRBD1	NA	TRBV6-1	TGTGCCAGCAGTGCAAGGGGGCGCTGGGAGCAGTTCTTC	CASSARGRWEQFF
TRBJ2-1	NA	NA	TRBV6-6	TGTGCCAGCAGTTACGATGAGCAGTTCTTC	CASSYDEQFF
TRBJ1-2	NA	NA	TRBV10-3	TGTGCCATCAGTGAGTCGACGGGGGCTTGGAGCTATGGCTACACCTTC	CAISESTGAWSYGYTF
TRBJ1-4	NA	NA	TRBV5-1	TGCGCCAGCAGCTCCCGGGGGGGAGGCGAAAAACTGTTTTTT	CASSSRGGGEKLFF
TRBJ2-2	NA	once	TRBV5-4	TGTGCCAGCAGCTTGGAGCCGGCGATGAACACCGGGGAGCTGTTTTTT	CASSLEPAMNTGELFF
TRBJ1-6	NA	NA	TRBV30	TGTGCCTGGGGGGAGACAAATTCACCCCTCCACTTT	CAWGETNSPLHF
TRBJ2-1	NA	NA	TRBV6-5	TGTGCCAGCTGGGGCCCCACCTACAATGAGCAGTTCTTC	CASWGPTYNEQFF
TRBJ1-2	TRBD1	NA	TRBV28	TGTGCCAGCAAGACAGGGGAGGGCTATGGCTACACCTTC	CASKTGEGYGYTF
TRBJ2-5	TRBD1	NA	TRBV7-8	TGTGCCAGCAGCTCCCTCATAGGGGGCCGAGAGACCCAGTACTTC	CASSSLIGGRETQYF
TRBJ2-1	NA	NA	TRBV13	TGTGCCAGCAGCCTAGGACCGAGCTCCTACAATGAGCAGTTCTTC	CASSLGPSSYNEQFF
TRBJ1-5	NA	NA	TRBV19	TGTGCCAGTAGTATGGGGCAGTTTAATCAGCCCCAGCATTTT	CASSMGQFNQPQHF
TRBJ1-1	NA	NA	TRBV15	TGTGCCACCAGCAGAGGGGCAGGCTACCCTTTAGGGGGTACTGAAGCTTTCTTT	CATSRGAGYPLGGTEAFF
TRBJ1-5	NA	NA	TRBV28	TGTGCCACCGGTCAGGAGTCCCAGCATTTT	CATGQESQHF
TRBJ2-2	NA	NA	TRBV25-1	TGTGCCAGCAGTCAAACGCCCGGGTCATCGAACACCGGGGAGCTGTTTTTT	CASSQTPGSSNTGELFF
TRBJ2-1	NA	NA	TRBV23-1	TGCGCCAGCAGTTCCCATCGGGACTCCGTGGTCTTGAGCTCCTACAATGAGCAGTTCTTC	CASSSHRDSVVLSSYNEQFF
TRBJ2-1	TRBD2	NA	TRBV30	TGTGCCTGGAGTGCCCGACTAGCGGGTGAGCAGTTCTTC	CAWSARLAGEQFF
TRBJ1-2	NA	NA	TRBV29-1	TGCAGCGTTGAAGAGACGGACAACGTCGATGGCTACACCTTC	CSVEETDNVDGYTF
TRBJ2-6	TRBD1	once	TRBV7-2	TGTGCCAGCAGCCCAGCCGGGACAGGGGTGCCTGGGGCCAACGTCCTGACTTTC	CASSPAGTGVPGANVLTF
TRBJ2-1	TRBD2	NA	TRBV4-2	TGTGCCAGCAGCCAAGGGGATTGGACTAGCGGTTTCCATGAGCAGTTCTTC	CASSQGDWTSGFHEQFF
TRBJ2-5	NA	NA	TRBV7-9	TGTGCCAGCACCACCGGTGGCGGGACCCAGTACTTC	CASTTGGGTQYF
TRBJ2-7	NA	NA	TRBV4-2	TGTGCCAGCAGCCAAGGGGGGGCAGGGGGCTACGAGCAGTACTTC	CASSQGGAGGYEQYF
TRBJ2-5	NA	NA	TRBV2	TGTGCCAGCATAAGTGACCAAGAGACCCAGTACTTC	CASISDQETQYF
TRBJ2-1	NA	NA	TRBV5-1	TGCGCCAGCAGCTTGATTTCGCATGGGGAGCAGTTCTTC	CASSLISHGEQFF
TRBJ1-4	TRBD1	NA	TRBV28	TGTGCCAGCAGTTTCGGGACAGGGGAGCGGAGACTGTTTTTT	CASSFGTGERRLFF
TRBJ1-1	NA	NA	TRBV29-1	TGCAGCGTTGCTAGACCGCTCAACACTGAAGCTTTCTTT	CSVARPLNTEAFF
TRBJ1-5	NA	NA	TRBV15	TGTGCCACCAGCAGAGTAAGGGATATCAACAATCAGCCCCAGCATTTT	CATSRVRDINNQPQHF
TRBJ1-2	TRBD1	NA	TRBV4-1	TGCGCCAGCAGTGTACCGGGACAGGGGTTATACTATGGCTACACCTTC	CASSVPGQGLYYGYTF
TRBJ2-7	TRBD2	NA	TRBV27	TGTGCCAGCAGTTTGCTAGCGGGAGGGCCCCACGAGCAGTACTTC	CASSLLAGGPHEQYF
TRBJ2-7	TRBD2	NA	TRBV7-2	TGTGCCAGCAGCCGTGGGCAAGTCGGACTAGCATCCTACGAGCAGTACTTC	CASSRGQVGLASYEQYF
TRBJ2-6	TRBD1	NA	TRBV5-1	TGCGCCAGCAGCTTGGGAGGACAGGGCTCTGGGGCCAACGTCCTGACTTTC	CASSLGGQGSGANVLTF
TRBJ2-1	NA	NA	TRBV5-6	TGTGCCAGCAGCTCCCTAAGTGGGTATGAGCAGTTCTTC	CASSSLSGYEQFF
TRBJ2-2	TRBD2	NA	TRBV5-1	TGCGCCAGCAGCTTGAGGCGGGAGGGCACCGGGGAGCTGTTTTTT	CASSLRREGTGELFF
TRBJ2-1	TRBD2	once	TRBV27	TGTGCCAGCAGGGGGGGACTAGAGGATGAGCAGTTCTTC	CASRGGLEDEQFF
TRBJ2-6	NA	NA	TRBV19	TGTGCCAGTAGTAATCGTGGGGCCAACGTCCTGACTTTC	CASSNRGANVLTF
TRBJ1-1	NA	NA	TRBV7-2	TGTGCCAGCAGCAAACCGACAGGAGGGACTGAAGCTTTCTTT	CASSKPTGGTEAFF
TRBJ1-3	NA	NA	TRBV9	TGTGCCAGCAGCGTAGATCGGAACTCTGGAAACACCATATATTTT	CASSVDRNSGNTIYF
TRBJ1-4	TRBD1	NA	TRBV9	TGTGCCAGCAGTCCTCTAGCGGGACAGGGAAAAGAAAAACTGTTTTTT	CASSPLAGQGKEKLFF
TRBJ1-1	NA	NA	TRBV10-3	TGTGCCACATGGGACGGGGGGGACACTGAAGCTTTCTTT	CATWDGGDTEAFF
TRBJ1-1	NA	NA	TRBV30	TGTGCCTGGAGTGTACAGTGGGGGAACACTGAAGCTTTCTTT	CAWSVQWGNTEAFF
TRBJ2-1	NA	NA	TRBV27	TGTGCCAGCAGTTGGACTGCGGACACCCCGCAGTTCTTC	CASSWTADTPQFF
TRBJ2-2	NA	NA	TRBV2	TGTGCCAGCAGTTCCGACAGGACACCGAACACCGGGGAGCTGTTTTTT	CASSSDRTPNTGELFF
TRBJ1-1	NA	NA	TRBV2	TGTGCCAGCAGCGCTTTTGAGGGGTTTGAAGCTTTCTTT	CASSAFEGFEAFF
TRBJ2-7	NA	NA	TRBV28	TGTGCCAGCACTCTCAGCCGGGACACCTACGAGCAGTACTTC	CASTLSRDTYEQYF
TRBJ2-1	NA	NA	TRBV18	TGTGCCAGCTCACCCGACAGGATTCTCCACAATGAGCAGTTCTTC	CASSPDRILHNEQFF
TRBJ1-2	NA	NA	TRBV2	TGTGCCAGCAGTGAAGCACGGGCAGTCTACACCTTC	CASSEARAVYTF
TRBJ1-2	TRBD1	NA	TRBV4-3	TGCGCCAGCAGCCCTCGCTGCAGGGGGGATCTCTATGGCTACACCTTC	CASSPRCRGDLYGYTF
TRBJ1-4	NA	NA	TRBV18	TGTGCCAGCTCACCGAGGGTTGATTCTAATGAAAAACTGTTTTTT	CASSPRVDSNEKLFF
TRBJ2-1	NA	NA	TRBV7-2	TGTGCCAGCAGCTTACGTGTGAGGGGGGAGCAGTTCTTC	CASSLRVRGEQFF
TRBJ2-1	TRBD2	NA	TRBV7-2	TGTGCCAGCAGCTACAGTTTGGGAGGGAATGAGCAGTTCTTC	CASSYSLGGNEQFF
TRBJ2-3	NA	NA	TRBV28	TGTGCCAGCAGTTTACCTGGGACACCCGACACAGATACGCAGTATTTT	CASSLPGTPDTDTQYF
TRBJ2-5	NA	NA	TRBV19	TGTGCCAGTAGTTGGGCCAGGGGAGAGACCCAGTACTTC	CASSWARGETQYF
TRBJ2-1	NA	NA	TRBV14	TGTGCCAGCAGCCAATTTAGCGGACATGAGCAGTTCTTC	CASSQFSGHEQFF
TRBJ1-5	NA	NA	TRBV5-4	TGTGCCAGCAGCGTCCAGGGGCTGGGAAATCAGCCCCAGCATTTT	CASSVQGLGNQPQHF
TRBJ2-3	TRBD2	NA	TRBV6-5	TGTGCCAGCAGTTACTCGACGGGAGGGGAAACGGATACGCAGTATTTT	CASSYSTGGETDTQYF
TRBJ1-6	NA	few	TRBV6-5	TGTGCCAGCGGACTCCAATTCTCACCCCTCCACTTT	CASGLQFSPLHF
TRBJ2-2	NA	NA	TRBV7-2	TGTGCCAGCAGCTTAAGCTACGCCCGGGAGCTGTTTTTT	CASSLSYARELFF